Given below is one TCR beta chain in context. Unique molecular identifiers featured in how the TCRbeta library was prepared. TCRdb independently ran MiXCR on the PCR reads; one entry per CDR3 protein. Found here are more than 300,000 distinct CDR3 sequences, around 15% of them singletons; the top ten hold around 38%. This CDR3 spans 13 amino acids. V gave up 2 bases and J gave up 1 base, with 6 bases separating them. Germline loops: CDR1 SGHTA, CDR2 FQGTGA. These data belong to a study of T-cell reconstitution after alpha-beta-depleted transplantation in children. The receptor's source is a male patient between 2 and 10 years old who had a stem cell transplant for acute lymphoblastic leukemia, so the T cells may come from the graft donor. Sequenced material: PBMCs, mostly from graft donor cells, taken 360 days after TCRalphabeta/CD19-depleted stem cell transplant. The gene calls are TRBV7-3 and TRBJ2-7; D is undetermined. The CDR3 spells CASSLSQSYEQYF. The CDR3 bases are TGTGCCAGCAGCTTATCTCAGTCCTACGAGCAGTACTTC.